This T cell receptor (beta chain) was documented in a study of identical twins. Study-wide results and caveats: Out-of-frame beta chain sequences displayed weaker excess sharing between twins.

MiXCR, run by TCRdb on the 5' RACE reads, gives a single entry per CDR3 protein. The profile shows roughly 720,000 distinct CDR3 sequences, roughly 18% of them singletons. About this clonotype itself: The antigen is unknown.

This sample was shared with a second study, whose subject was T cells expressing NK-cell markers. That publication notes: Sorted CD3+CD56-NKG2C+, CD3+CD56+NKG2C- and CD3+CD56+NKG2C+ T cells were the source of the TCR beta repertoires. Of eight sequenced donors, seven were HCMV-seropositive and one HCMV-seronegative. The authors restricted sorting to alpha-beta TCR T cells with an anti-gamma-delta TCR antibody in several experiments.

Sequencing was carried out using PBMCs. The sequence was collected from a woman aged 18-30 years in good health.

The CDR3 is CATSRETGGAGYEQFF. The CDR3 coding sequence is TGTGCCACCAGCAGAGAGACAGGGGGCGCAGGGTATGAGCAGTTCTTC. The chain joins TRBV15 to TRBJ2-1; 10 positions agree with TRBD1. Trimming took 0 bases from V and 8 from J; bases not matched to a gene: 7. Germline lookup yields CDR1 LNHNV and CDR2 YYDKDF (reference sequence). This CDR3 has 16 residues.